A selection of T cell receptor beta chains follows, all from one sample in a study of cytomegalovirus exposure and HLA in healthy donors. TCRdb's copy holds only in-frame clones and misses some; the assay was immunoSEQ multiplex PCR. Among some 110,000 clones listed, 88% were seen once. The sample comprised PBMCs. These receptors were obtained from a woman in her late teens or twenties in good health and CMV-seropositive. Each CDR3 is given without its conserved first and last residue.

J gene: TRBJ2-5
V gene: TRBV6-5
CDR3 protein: ASSYSKPNSGETQY

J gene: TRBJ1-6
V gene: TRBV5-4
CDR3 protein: ASSQAQGHDSPLH

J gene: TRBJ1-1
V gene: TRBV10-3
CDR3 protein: AITEGQTNTEAF

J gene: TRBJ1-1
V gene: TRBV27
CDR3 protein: ASSLRWGQGVRTEAF

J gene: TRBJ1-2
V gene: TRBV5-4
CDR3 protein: ASSLDSMVGVYGYT

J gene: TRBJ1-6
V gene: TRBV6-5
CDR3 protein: ASSTAGTISSPLH

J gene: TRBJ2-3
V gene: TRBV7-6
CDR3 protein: ASSVAGTDTQY

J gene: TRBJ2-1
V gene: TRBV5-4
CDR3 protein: ASSSGVPGGDEQF

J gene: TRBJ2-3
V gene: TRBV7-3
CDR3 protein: ASRNVCRGPTNTQY

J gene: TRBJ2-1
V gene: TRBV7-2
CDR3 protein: ASSLGTAYNEQF

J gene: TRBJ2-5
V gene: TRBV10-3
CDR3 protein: AISELGSRETQY

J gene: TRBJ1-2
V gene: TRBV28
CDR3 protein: ASSLDGIYGYT

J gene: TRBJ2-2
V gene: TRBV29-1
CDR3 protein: SVSPDSTNTGELF

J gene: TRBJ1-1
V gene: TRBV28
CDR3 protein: ASRRTGTMNTEAF

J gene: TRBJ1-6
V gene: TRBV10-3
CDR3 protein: AISSQAGDSPLH

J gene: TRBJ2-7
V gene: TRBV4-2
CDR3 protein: ASSRNLAGDYEQY

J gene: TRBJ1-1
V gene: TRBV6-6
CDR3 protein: ASSTPGTGSTEAF

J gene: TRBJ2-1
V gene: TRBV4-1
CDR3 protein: ASSRLTGLNEQF

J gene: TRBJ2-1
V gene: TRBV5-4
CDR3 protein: ASSLDRGRGYNEQF

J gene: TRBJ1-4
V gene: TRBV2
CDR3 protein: ASRTGPTNEKLF

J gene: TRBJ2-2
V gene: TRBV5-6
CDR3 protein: ASSLGDRAVSGELF

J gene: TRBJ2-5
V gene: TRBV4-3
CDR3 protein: ASSQNGGGLGETQY

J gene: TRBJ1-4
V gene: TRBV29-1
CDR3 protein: SVEGRYNEKLF

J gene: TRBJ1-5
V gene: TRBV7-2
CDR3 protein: ASSLGQGSRPQH

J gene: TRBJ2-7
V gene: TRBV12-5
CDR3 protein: ASGLDSSYEQY

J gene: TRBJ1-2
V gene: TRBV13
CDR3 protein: ASSLGGSGYGYT

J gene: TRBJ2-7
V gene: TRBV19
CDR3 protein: GTRQGSSYEQY

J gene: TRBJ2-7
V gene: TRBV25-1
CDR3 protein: ASRDSQGEQY

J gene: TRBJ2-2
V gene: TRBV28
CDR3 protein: ASSPLRLAGELF

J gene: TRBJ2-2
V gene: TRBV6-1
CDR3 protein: ASCRDREIGELF

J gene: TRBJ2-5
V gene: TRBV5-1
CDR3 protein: ASSFGTSTGETQY

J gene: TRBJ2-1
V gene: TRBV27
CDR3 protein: ASTWGGGVYNEQF

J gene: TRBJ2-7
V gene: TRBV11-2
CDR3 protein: ASSTPRGGGYEQY

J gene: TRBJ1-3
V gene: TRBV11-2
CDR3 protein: ASSSRLLH

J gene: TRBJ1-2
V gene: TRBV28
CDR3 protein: ASSLPGQGNYGYT

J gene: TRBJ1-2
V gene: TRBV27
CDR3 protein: ASSSRQGHAGYGYT

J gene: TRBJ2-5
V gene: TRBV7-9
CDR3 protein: ASSSTWDNQETQY

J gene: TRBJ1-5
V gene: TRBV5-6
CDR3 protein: ASSSGGRQPQH

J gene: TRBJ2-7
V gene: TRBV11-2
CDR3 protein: ASSLEFGNPYEQY

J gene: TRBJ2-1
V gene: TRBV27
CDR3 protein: ASSSLAGGPHEQF

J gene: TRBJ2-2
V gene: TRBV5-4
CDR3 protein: ASSLGDHTALTGELF

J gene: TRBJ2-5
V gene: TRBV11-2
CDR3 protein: ASSPGQGNQETQY

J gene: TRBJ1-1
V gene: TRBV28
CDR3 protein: ASSFRGGTEAF

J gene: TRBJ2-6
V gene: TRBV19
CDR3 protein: ASRGPSGANVLT

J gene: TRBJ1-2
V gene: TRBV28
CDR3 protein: ASSAPTGTNYGYT

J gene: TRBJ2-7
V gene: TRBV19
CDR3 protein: ASSIAGTARFYEQY

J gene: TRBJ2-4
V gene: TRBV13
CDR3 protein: ASSQTGGGGDIQY

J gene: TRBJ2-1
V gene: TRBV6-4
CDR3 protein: ASSVTSGGAVEQF

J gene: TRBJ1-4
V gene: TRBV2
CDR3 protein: ASSGGGGEKLF

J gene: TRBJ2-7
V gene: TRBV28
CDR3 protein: ASSLAGYGYEQY

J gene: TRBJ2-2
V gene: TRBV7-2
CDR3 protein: ASDASGGGNTGELF

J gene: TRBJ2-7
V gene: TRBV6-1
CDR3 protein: ASSERGQYEQY

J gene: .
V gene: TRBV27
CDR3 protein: ASSPSPGGPYEQY

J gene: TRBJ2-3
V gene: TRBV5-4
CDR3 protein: ASSPTSLSTDTQY

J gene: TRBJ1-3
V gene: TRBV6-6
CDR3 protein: ASLGGNTIY

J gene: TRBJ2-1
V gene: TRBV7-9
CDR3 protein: ASSREPHNEQF

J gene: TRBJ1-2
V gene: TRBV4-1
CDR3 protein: ASSLGTGDTGYT

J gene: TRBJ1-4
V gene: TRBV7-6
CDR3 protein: ASSLAYSGTGRGANEKLF

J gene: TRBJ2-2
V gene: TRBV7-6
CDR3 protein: ASSFLKQRPNTGELF

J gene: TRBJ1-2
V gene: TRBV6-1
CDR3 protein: ASSERGQDYGYT